The 29 T cell receptor beta chains in this list originate from one sample, sequenced in a study of blood T cell repertoires in COVID-19. The method was immunoSEQ multiplex PCR; TCRdb's version includes in-frame clones alone and lacks a portion of them. The sample lists roughly 170,000 clones, 86% seen once, with less than 25% in the top ten. Source material: peripheral blood. Receptor source: a man in his 70s with active or convalescent COVID-19.

J is TRBJ2-5 and V is TRBV5-6, with D perhaps TRBD2 (5 bases). V was pared by 2 bases and J by 4 bases, with 9 bases between. Germline lookup yields CDR1 SGHDT and CDR2 YYEEEE. The CDR3 loop spans 13 amino acids. The CDR3 loop is CASSFGVGETQYF. In nucleotides, the CDR3 is TGTGCCAGCAGCTTCGGGGTAGGAGAGACCCAGTACTTC.

The chain combines TRBV29-1 with TRBJ1-5; TRBD1 matches 11 bases. Germline assignment: CDR1 SQVTM and CDR2 ANQGSEA. J was trimmed by 6 bases and V by 4 bases; bases with no gene match: 11. CDR3 length: 16 residues. CDR3 bases: TGCAGCGTTGGCGGTGGGGACAGGGGGAACGGTCAGCCCCAGCATTTT. Translating gives CSVGGGDRGNGQPQHF.

The chain combines TRBV28 with TRBJ2-5; D may be TRBD1 (6 bases). V was trimmed by 4 bases and J by 5 bases, leaving 14 bases between them. The CDR3 has 14 residues. Germline V CDR1 and CDR2: MDHEN, SYDVKM. The CDR3 DNA is TGTGCCAGCAGTTCAAACAGGGCTGGGGAGACCCAGTACTTC. Amino acid sequence: CASSSNRAGETQYF.

Here the CDR3 DNA reads TGTGCCAGCAGTTACCCAGGACTCAACAATGAGCAGTTCTTC. This encodes CASSYPGLNNEQFF. The chain couples TRBV6-5 to TRBJ2-1, with D perhaps matching TRBD2 (5 bases). Germline loops: CDR1 MNHEY, CDR2 SVGAGI. This CDR3 is built from 14 residues. V was cut by 2 bases and J by 5 bases, with 10 bases left in between.

The J gene is TRBJ1-5, the V gene TRBV18, with D maybe TRBD1 (6 bases). This CDR3 is 19 amino acids long. Germline-derived CDR1 and CDR2 are KGHSH and LQKENI. Trimming stripped 1 base from V and 0 bases from J, with 19 bases between. CDR3 sequence reads: CASSPRPGTRTFSNQPQHF. CDR3 in DNA: TGTGCCAGCTCACCACGCCCCGGGACAAGGACTTTTAGCAATCAGCCCCAGCATTTT.

J is TRBJ1-4 and V is TRBV6-5; 9 bases agree with TRBD1. The V segment lost 7 bases and the J segment 6 bases; nucleotides outside the gene matches: 6. CDR1 and CDR2 (germline): MNHEY, SVGAGI. The CDR3 loop spans 14 amino acids. The CDR3 DNA follows: TGTGCCAGCACTCTAGACAGGGGGTATGAAAAACTGTTTTTT. The encoded protein is CASTLDRGYEKLFF.

V is TRBV5-1 and J is TRBJ2-3; TRBD1 matches 9 bases. With 1 base clipped from V and 4 bases from J, the junction kept 4 bases outside the gene matches. CDR3 length: 15 residues. The germline CDR1 and CDR2 sequences are SGHRS and YFSETQ. CDR3 amino acids: CASSLYRGRADTQYF. DNA for the CDR3: TGCGCCAGCAGCTTGTACAGGGGGCGCGCAGATACGCAGTATTTT.

This clone was observed a handful of times. J is TRBJ1-3 and V is TRBV7-2, with D perhaps matching TRBD1 (5 bases). From germline, CDR1 is SGHTA and CDR2 FQGNSA. The V end was cut by 5 bases, the J end by 0 bases, with 17 bases between. The CDR3 length is 17 residues. CDR3 loop: CASSPQGLPSSGNTIYF. The CDR3 bases are TGTGCCAGCAGCCCGCAGGGACTGCCAAGCTCTGGAAACACCATATATTTT.

The V and J genes are TRBV5-5 and TRBJ1-1, with 9 bases identical to TRBD1. The CDR3 consists of 14 residues. Germline V gene sequence: CDR1 SGHKS, CDR2 YYEKEE (reference sequence). Germline trimming cut 3 bases from V and 7 bases from J; bases unmatched to any gene: 7. CDR3 amino acids: CASSSGQGRDEAFF. Here the CDR3 DNA reads TGTGCCAGCAGCTCAGGACAGGGGAGGGATGAAGCTTTCTTT.

The chain recombines TRBV5-1 with TRBJ1-4; D remains unclear. The CDR3 sequence is 16 residues long. CDR1 and CDR2 from the germline V gene are SGHRS and YFSETQ. Trimming pared 2 bases from V and 4 bases from J, leaving 15 bases between. The CDR3 sequence: CASSLFQRTVNEKLFF. In nucleotides, the CDR3 is TGCGCCAGCAGCTTATTCCAGCGGACGGTTAATGAAAAACTGTTTTTT.

This chain uses TRBV18 with TRBJ1-2, with 9 bases fitting TRBD1. The CDR3 covers 11 residues. J lost 8 bases, V lost 8 bases, and 3 bases had no gene match. Per germline, CDR1 KGHSH and CDR2 LQKENI. The CDR3 sequence: CASAGTGGYTF. The CDR3 DNA reads as TGTGCCAGCGCGGGGACAGGGGGCTACACCTTC.

This chain joins TRBV2 and TRBJ1-2, with D perhaps TRBD1 (5 bases). V was pared by 5 bases and J by 4 bases, with 20 bases between. The CDR3 contains 16 residues. Germline-derived CDR1 and CDR2 are SNHLY and FYNNEI. In nucleotides, the CDR3 is TGTGCCAGCAGTTCAACCCGAAGGGGCGATTCCTATGGCTACACCTTC. It yields the protein CASSSTRRGDSYGYTF.

The rearrangement uses TRBV19 and TRBJ1-3; weak D call: TRBD1 (5 bases). Germline V lookup: CDR1 LNHDA, CDR2 SQIVND (reference sequence). The CDR3 length is 15 residues. The germline V and J ends were trimmed by 3 bases and 0 bases, with 9 bases remaining between them. The CDR3 reads CASSIGAHSGNTIYF. The CDR3 coding sequence is TGTGCCAGTAGTATTGGGGCTCACTCTGGAAACACCATATATTTT. The whole variable domain, remainder taken from reference TRBV19 and TRBJ1-3, is DGGITQSPKYLFRKEGQNVTLSCEQNLNHDAMYWYRQDPGQGLRLIYYSQIVNDFQKGDIAEGYSVSREKKESFPLTVTSAQKNPTAFYLCASSIGAHSGNTIYFGEGSWLTVV.

The chain uses TRBV3-1 (or the pseudogene TRBV3-2) and TRBJ1-3; 7 bases fit TRBD1. The germline V gene has CDR1 LGHDT and CDR2 YNNKEL (reference sequence). The V and J ends lost 4 bases and 0 bases, in that order; junction bases with no gene match: 6. The CDR3 consists of 16 residues. The CDR3 nucleotides are TGTGCCAGCAGCCCAGGGGGGAGCGCCTCTGGAAACACCATATATTTT. Translating it yields CASSPGGSASGNTIYF.

The chain joins TRBV7-9 to TRBJ2-3; D is unresolved. The CDR3 consists of 14 residues. V dropped 5 bases and J dropped 7 bases, with 16 bases sitting between them. The germline CDR1 and CDR2 sequences are SEHNR and FQNEAQ (reference sequence). The CDR3 loop is CASSPGSWSYTQYF. The CDR3, as DNA: TGTGCCAGCAGCCCCGGAAGTTGGAGTTATACGCAGTATTTT.

The chain couples TRBV14 to TRBJ1-6; TRBD1 matches 8 bases. V was pared by 0 bases and J by 7 bases, with 8 bases of the junction left unmatched. The CDR3 loop spans 17 amino acids. Germline values: CDR1 SGHDN, CDR2 FVKESK. The CDR3 spells CASSQDRRTGWNSPLHF. CDR3 sequence (DNA): TGTGCCAGCAGCCAAGATAGAAGGACAGGGTGGAATTCACCCCTCCACTTT.

V gene TRBV4-2 combines with J gene TRBJ1-2, with TRBD1 matching over 10 bases. The CDR3 extends over 18 amino acids. The V segment lost 1 base and the J segment 4 bases; nucleotides outside the gene matches: 12. Germline values: CDR1 LGHNA, CDR2 YNFKEQ. This chain's CDR3 is CASSQAPTGGERAYGYTF. DNA of the CDR3: TGTGCCAGCAGCCAAGCCCCGACAGGGGGCGAGAGGGCCTATGGCTACACCTTC.

The chain employs TRBV6-5 and TRBJ1-2, with a weak D call TRBD1 (5 bases). V lost 10 bases to trimming and J lost 0 bases, with 18 bases between them. The CDR3 extends over 15 amino acids. From germline, CDR1 is MNHEY and CDR2 SVGAGI. CDR3 nucleotide sequence: TGTGCCACCCTAAGAGGGAGGGGACCTAACTATGGCTACACCTTC. Its translation: CATLRGRGPNYGYTF.

The V call is TRBV4-3, the J call TRBJ2-7; D possibly corresponds to TRBD1 (6 bases). V was cut by 0 bases and J by 6 bases, with 15 bases left in between. Germline V gene data show CDR1 as LGHNA and CDR2 as YSLEER. This CDR3 region has 15 residues. The CDR3 DNA is TGCGCCAGCAGCCAAGATAACAGGGCCTGGGGCGAGCAGTACTTC. Its protein is CASSQDNRAWGEQYF.

The J gene is TRBJ1-6, the V gene TRBV19; 7 nucleotides match TRBD1. The CDR3 is 16 residues long. CDR1 is LNHDA and CDR2 is SQIVND in the germline V gene (reference sequence). V lost 4 bases to trimming and J lost 6 bases; unmatched junction nucleotides: 9. Here the CDR3 DNA reads TGTGCCAGTAGTACCCTTCGACAGGGCGGTAATTCACCCCTCCACTTT. Translating it yields CASSTLRQGGNSPLHF.

This clone was picked up one time. The J gene is TRBJ2-1, the V gene TRBV11-3; TRBD1 matches 9 bases. This CDR3 contains 15 residues. Germline CDR1 and CDR2: SGHNT and YENEEA. Trimming removed 5 bases from V and 2 bases from J; junction bases left unmatched: 4. CDR3 coding DNA: TGTGCCAGCAGCCAGAGGACAGGGGCCTACAATGAGCAGTTCTTC. Amino acids: CASSQRTGAYNEQFF.

The chain combines TRBV5-1 with TRBJ2-1; 7 nucleotides line up with TRBD2. J was trimmed by 0 bases and V by 5 bases; bases with no gene match: 5. The CDR3 is 15 amino acids. Germline V CDR1 and CDR2: SGHRS, YFSETQ. The CDR3 spells CASRVSGDSYNEQFF. As DNA, the CDR3 is TGCGCCAGCAGAGTAAGCGGGGACTCCTACAATGAGCAGTTCTTC.

The DNA for the CDR3 is TGTGCCTGGAGTGTCGGTAAATACTCTGGAAACACCATATATTTT. It encodes CAWSVGKYSGNTIYF. The rearrangement joins TRBV30 to TRBJ1-3; no clear D gene. CDR1 and CDR2 from the germline V gene are GTSNPN and SVGIG (reference sequence). V was pared by 0 bases and J by 0 bases, with 9 bases between. CDR3 size: 15 residues.

The chain links TRBV11-1 to TRBJ2-2; 7 bases are a match to TRBD1. Looked up from germline, CDR1 is SGHAT and CDR2 is FQDESV (reference sequence). Germline trimming cut 10 bases from V and 4 bases from J; bases unmatched to any gene: 12. There are 15 residues in the CDR3. DNA for the CDR3: TGTGCCACCCACCACGGGCAGGGGGTCACCGGGGAGCTGTTTTTT. Residues: CATHHGQGVTGELFF.

This chain joins TRBV9 and TRBJ2-7, with D hard to call. The germline V gene encodes CDR1 SGDLS and CDR2 YYNGEE. CDR3 length equals 12 residues. V lost 4 bases and J lost 7, with 12 bases in between. CDR3 nucleotide sequence: TGTGCCAGCAGCCCTAGATTCGGGGAGCAGTACTTC. The encoded protein is CASSPRFGEQYF.

The chain combines TRBV29-1 with TRBJ2-5; 9 bases map to TRBD2. Germline V gene sequence: CDR1 SQVTM, CDR2 ANQGSEA. V lost 0 bases and J lost 5; bases outside the gene matches: 10. CDR3 size: 16 residues. The CDR3 loop is CSVEDGLALDRETQYF. The CDR3 bases are TGCAGCGTTGAAGATGGACTAGCGCTGGACCGGGAGACCCAGTACTTC.

The chain recombines TRBV18 with TRBJ1-6; D gene ambiguous. The V gene's germline CDR1 is KGHSH and CDR2 LQKENI. This CDR3 has 15 residues. V was shortened by 5 bases and J by 3 bases, with 11 bases between the two germline ends. The CDR3 nucleotides read TGTGCCAGCTCAAACTCGGAGAGCTATAATTCACCCCTCCACTTT. This gives the protein CASSNSESYNSPLHF.

This clone was observed a few times. The gene calls are TRBV5-1 and TRBJ1-6; D call uncertain. This CDR3 comprises 15 residues. CDR1 SGHRS and CDR2 YFSETQ come from the germline V gene. V shed 4 bases and J shed 0 bases, with 8 bases lying between them. The CDR3 loop is CASSRLSSYNSPLHF. The CDR3 DNA reads TGCGCCAGCAGCCGGTTGAGCTCCTATAATTCACCCCTCCACTTT.

The V gene is TRBV7-6, the J gene TRBJ2-3; D might be TRBD2 (6 bases). The CDR3 spans 13 residues. The ends were cut back, 7 bases at V and 1 base at J, with 9 bases in the middle. Germline V gives CDR1 SGHVS, CDR2 FNYEAQ. CDR3 sequence: CASNSGGTDTQYF. The CDR3 bases are TGTGCCAGCAATTCGGGAGGCACAGATACGCAGTATTTT.